The 10 T cell receptor beta chains below were found in one sample sequenced in a study of OX40 agonist ivuxolimab in advanced cancers. The library was generated by the immunoSEQ multiplex PCR assay. TCRdb retrieved this table from immuneACCESS and kept in-frame rearrangements only. Not all clones are present; in checked studies, unresolved V genes account for under half, and no reason is known for the remainder. The table for this sample lists around 69,000 clones; around 89% of them were counted only once. Roughly 4.2% of the sample belongs to the ten largest clones. This specimen consisted of CD4+ or CD8+ T cells sorted from blood, obtained in a trial of the OX40 agonist ivuxolimab. The receptors come from an adult with an advanced solid tumor such as melanoma, head and neck, liver or kidney cancer.

The chain joins TRBV19 to TRBJ2-3; 13 positions agree with TRBD2. Unmatched junction bases numbered 5, after V lost 4 bases and J lost 4 bases. Germline values: CDR1 LNHDA, CDR2 SQIVND (reference sequence). The length of the CDR3 is 16 residues. CDR3 DNA: TGTGCCAGTAGTAGGTGGACTAGCGGGAGAGCAGATACGCAGTATTTT. This encodes CASSRWTSGRADTQYF. Combining the CDR3 with reference TRBV19 and TRBJ2-3 gives the whole variable domain DGGITQSPKYLFRKEGQNVTLSCEQNLNHDAMYWYRQDPGQGLRLIYYSQIVNDFQKGDIAEGYSVSREKKESFPLTVTSAQKNPTAFYLCASSRWTSGRADTQYFGPGTRLTVL.

J is TRBJ2-5 and V is TRBV27, with a possible D match to TRBD1 (6 bases). Germline V gene data show CDR1 as MNHEY and CDR2 as SMNVEV (reference sequence). V lost 6 bases and J 2 bases, leaving 19 bases between the germline ends. This CDR3 is built from 16 residues. Written as DNA, the CDR3 is TGTGCCAGCAGCCCCAGGGGTGGGCGGATACAAGAGACCCAGTACTTC. It codes for CASSPRGGRIQETQYF.

This clone showed up just once. The gene calls are TRBV5-1 and TRBJ2-2; 8 positions agree with TRBD1. The length of the CDR3 is 15 residues. Germline CDR1 SGHRS, CDR2 YFSETQ. V lost 2 bases and J lost 6; bases outside the gene matches: 6. The CDR3 DNA reads as TGCGCCAGCAGCTTCGGGACAGGTGGGGCCGGGGAGCTGTTTTTT. Translation gives CASSFGTGGAGELFF.

This clone was observed a few times. The rearrangement uses TRBV4-1 and TRBJ2-7; 12 nucleotides agree with TRBD2. Germline assignment: CDR1 MGHRA and CDR2 YSYEKL. V dropped 0 bases and J dropped 6; count of bases not matched to a gene: 6. CDR3 length: 16 residues. The CDR3 nucleotides read TGCGCCAGCAGCCAAGATCTAGCGGGAGGGCAACGCGAGCAGTACTTC. Its translation: CASSQDLAGGQREQYF.

The gene calls are TRBV5-1 and TRBJ2-1; D ambiguous. Germline CDR1 reads SGHRS; CDR2 reads YFSETQ. The CDR3 is 16 residues long. With 3 bases removed from V and 0 bases from J, the gap between germline ends came to 13 bases. CDR3 DNA sequence: TGCGCCAGCAGCTCACTCGACGGAAGCTCCTACAATGAGCAGTTCTTC. Its translation: CASSSLDGSSYNEQFF.

The rearrangement uses TRBV18 and TRBJ1-2; TRBD1 matches 8 bases. The J segment lost 8 bases and the V segment lost 3 bases, leaving 5 bases of the junction unmatched. The length of the CDR3 is 13 residues. The germline V gene encodes CDR1 KGHSH and CDR2 LQKENI. CDR3 loop: CASSPADREGYTF. In DNA, the CDR3 is TGTGCCAGCTCACCGGCGGACAGGGAAGGCTACACCTTC.

The chain combines TRBV5-6 with TRBJ2-1; D is possibly TRBD1 (6 bases). Germline V gives CDR1 SGHDT, CDR2 YYEEEE. The CDR3 sequence is 13 residues long. The ends were cut back, 4 bases at V and 4 bases at J, with 9 bases in the middle. CDR3 sequence reads: CASSLDSYNEQFF. CDR3 DNA sequence: TGTGCCAGCAGCCTGGACAGTTACAATGAGCAGTTCTTC.

The V and J genes are TRBV5-5 and TRBJ2-7; 7 positions agree with TRBD2. Per the germline V gene, CDR1 is SGHKS and CDR2 is YYEKEE (reference sequence). The CDR3 sequence is 15 residues long. The J segment lost 0 bases and the V segment lost 2 bases, leaving 5 bases of the junction unmatched. DNA of the CDR3: TGTGCCAGCAGCTTTTACGGGAGGAACTCCTACGAGCAGTACTTC. It yields the protein CASSFYGRNSYEQYF.

V and J are TRBV18 and TRBJ1-4; possible D gene TRBD1, 5 bases. V was cut by 0 bases and J by 8 bases, with 13 bases left in between. Germline loops: CDR1 KGHSH, CDR2 LQKENI. This CDR3 comprises 15 residues. DNA of the CDR3: TGTGCCAGCTCACCACCATTGGGGCTTGGGGAAAAACTGTTTTTT. Protein sequence: CASSPPLGLGEKLFF.

This clone showed up just a few times. V is TRBV19 and J is TRBJ2-3, with 8 bases aligning to TRBD2. The CDR3 is made up of 15 amino acids. Trimming removed 5 bases from V and 3 bases from J; junction bases left unmatched: 7. The germline V gene encodes CDR1 LNHDA and CDR2 SQIVND (reference sequence). The CDR3 DNA is TGTGCCAGTAGTCAAGCGGGAGATAGGACAGATACGCAGTATTTT. Amino acid sequence: CASSQAGDRTDTQYF.